The 26 T cell receptor delta chains given below trace back to one sample, sequenced in a study of γδ T cells in repeated Plasmodium falciparum infection. TCRdb redid clone calling on the multiplex PCR reads using CATT. The sample consists of around 82,000 delta-chain clones, roughly 1.4% of them appearing once. Gammadelta T cells were flow-sorted from PBMC into Vgamma9/Vdelta2+ and Vdelta2-negative populations for bulk analysis. Sequences were obtained from gamma-delta T cells from blood. The receptors come from a pool of human donors (malaria-infected and uninfected, not separated).

Turning to this clone: Since a far larger clone is one base different, this is likely a read error. The DNA is omitted, as the CDR3 cannot be located on it reliably, and the CDR3 follows TCRdb's listing. The chain links TRDV2 to TRDJ1; TRDD3 reflects the table's D call only, with no check against the DNA. Germline lookup yields CDR1 GEAIGNYY and CDR2 EKD. The CDR3 spans 19 amino acids, including both terminal residues. The CDR3 spells CACDTVGLGAHSYTDKLIF.

There are a few counts of this clone. TCRdb assigns this DNA the protein of a much larger clone, which departs from its translation at residue 14; this likely reflects a read error, and the protein shown comes from translating the DNA. J gene calling gave no result, while the V gene is TRDV1; the listed D gene, TRDD3, was not tested against the DNA. The CDR3 is 15 amino acids. CDR1 is TSWWSYY, CDR2 QGS, per germline. CDR3 sequence (DNA): TGTGCTCTTGGGGAAGGTCTACACTGGGGGAATACACTCACCTTT. Its translation: CALGEGLHWGNTLTF.

Only a few counts were recorded for this clone. The CDR3 spells CALSTGGPSSWDTRQMFF. The CDR3 region has the DNA TGTGCCTTGAGTACTGGGGGTCCCAGCTCCTGGGACACCCGACAGATGTTTTTC. J is TRDJ3 and V is TRDV3; 8 bases align to TRDD3. CDR3 size: 18 residues. Germline V gene data show CDR1 as TVYSNPD and CDR2 as GDNSRS (reference sequence). V lost 3 bases and J lost 0; bases outside the gene matches: 10.

Of note for this clone: TCRdb's protein, taken from a much larger clone, differs from this DNA's translation at residue 6, likely owing to a read error; the protein displayed comes from the DNA. This chain connects TRDV1 to TRDJ1; 10 nucleotides align to TRDD3. TCRdb does not report a J gene; here it was assigned by matching the DNA to germline references. Per the germline V gene, CDR1 is TSWWSYY and CDR2 is QGS. The CDR3 totals 23 residues. V shed 6 bases, J shed 1 base, and the junction held 29 bases outside the gene matches. CDR3 region: CALGWANSGVRGGYEASTDKLIF. DNA for the CDR3: TGTGCTCTTGGTTGGGCCAATTCCGGGGTAAGAGGGGGATACGAGGCTAGCACCGATAAACTCATCTTT.

This clone occurred a few times. This DNA's translation and the protein TCRdb lists, from a much larger clone, do not match at residue 15, likely due to a read error; the protein shown is translated from the DNA. The J gene is uncalled and the V gene is TRDV1; TRDD3 reflects the table's D call only, with no check against the DNA. CDR3 length: 17 amino acids. Per germline, CDR1 TSWWSYY and CDR2 QGS. The CDR3 DNA follows: TGTGCTCTTGGGGAACCCCCGACTGGGTCGTACACCGATAAACCCATCTTT. Protein sequence: CALGEPPTGSYTDKPIF.

Of note for this clone: The mismatch at residue 12 between this DNA's translation and the TCRdb protein of a much larger clone likely reflects a read error; the protein shown is translated from the DNA. The rearrangement links TRDV1 to TRDJ1, with 7 bases identical to TRDD3. TCRdb lists no J gene, so it was determined here by aligning the DNA to germline. This CDR3 comprises 23 residues. The J segment lost 9 bases and the V segment lost 0 bases, leaving 34 bases of the junction unmatched. In germline, CDR1 is TSWWSYY, CDR2 QGS. In nucleotides, the CDR3 is TGTGCTCTTGGGGAACTGCGCCTACGTGACTTACCCCTCTTACTGGGGACAAGAGGGGAACTCATCTTT. Protein: CALGELRLRDLPLLLGTRGELIF.

This clone was found many times. The DNA for the CDR3 is TGTGCTCTTGGGGACCTGTCCCTGGGGGATAGAACCGATAAACTCATCTTT. Translation gives CALGDLSLGDRTDKLIF. The gene calls are TRDV1 and TRDJ1; 10 nucleotides line up with TRDD3. The CDR3 is made up of 17 amino acids. Germline CDR1 reads TSWWSYY; CDR2 reads QGS. V gave up 3 bases and J gave up 2 bases; unmatched junction bases: 9.

This clone was found a few times. The TCRdb protein, from a much larger clone, departs from this DNA's translation at residue 8, likely by read error; the protein shown derives from the DNA. This sequence joins TRDV1 and TRDJ1; 9 bases fit TRDD2. Since TCRdb gives no J gene, matching the DNA to germline was used here to assign it. Germline V gives CDR1 TSWWSYY, CDR2 QGS. The CDR3 length is 24 residues. J was trimmed by 3 bases and V by 1 base; bases with no gene match: 30. Here the CDR3 DNA reads TGTGCTCTTGGGGAACCTCACCACCCCATCGGCCTTCCTACTGGGGAGAAGGCGCCCGATAAACTCATCTTT. Encoded protein: CALGEPHHPIGLPTGEKAPDKLIF.

Concerning this clone: TCRdb's listed protein matches a much larger clone and diverges from this DNA's translation at residue 6, likely through a read error; the protein shown comes from the DNA. The chain employs TRDV1 and TRDJ1, with 9 bases fitting TRDD2. TCRdb leaves out the J gene; it was filled in here by matching the DNA to germline. The J segment lost 3 bases and the V segment lost 1 base, leaving 27 bases of the junction unmatched. Germline V CDR1 and CDR2: TSWWSYY, QGS. CDR3 length: 23 residues. The CDR3 here is CALGEPPPSYKAPIRKVSDKLIF. The CDR3 DNA sequence: TGTGCTCTTGGGGAACCCCCCCCTTCCTACAAGGCCCCGATCAGGAAGGTTTCCGATAAACTCATCTTT.

Comment on this clone: TCRdb pairs this DNA with a much larger clone's protein that differs at residue 12, likely a read error; the protein shown was translated from the DNA. This chain links TRDV1 with TRDJ1; no reliable D call. TCRdb records no J gene; here it was assigned by comparing the DNA to germline. In germline, CDR1 is TSWWSYY, CDR2 QGS. The CDR3 length is 16 residues. The CDR3 coding sequence is TGTGCTCTTGGGGACCCATTAACCGGGTACACCGGTAAACTCATCTTT. Residues: CALGDPLTGYTGKLIF.

This clone showed up just a few times. TCRdb attributes to this sequence the protein of a much larger clone, which differs from the DNA translation at residue 6; a read error is likely, and the protein displayed is translated from the DNA. This rearrangement joins TRDV2 to TRDJ1; 7 bases align to TRDD3. Since TCRdb gives no J gene, matching the DNA to germline was used here to assign it. Looked up from germline, CDR1 is GEAIGNYY and CDR2 is EKD. V trimming: 1 base; J trimming: 4 bases; junction bases outside the gene matches: 14. The CDR3 length is 17 residues. CDR3 bases: TGTGCCTGTGACACTCTATACTGGGGCAGAGACGACGATAAACTCATCTTT. This sequence encodes CACDTLYWGRDDDKLIF.

Concerning this clone: TCRdb pairs this DNA with a much larger clone's protein that differs at residue 4, likely a read error; the protein shown was translated from the DNA. J is TRDJ1 and V is TRDV2; 11 nucleotides agree with TRDD3. Germline V gene data show CDR1 as GEAIGNYY and CDR2 as EKD. The CDR3 consists of 26 residues. As DNA, the CDR3 is TGTGCCTGTTACACCGTAAGGCCTCCTACTGGGCTTGGGGGATACGCGGTGGGTCAGTACACCGATAAACTCATCTTT. Protein product: CACYTVRPPTGLGGYAVGQYTDKLIF.

By proportion, this clone is medium-sized. V and J are TRDV2 and TRDJ1; D remains unclear. CDR1 and CDR2 (germline): GEAIGNYY, EKD. The germline V and J ends were trimmed by 3 bases and 0 bases, with 22 bases remaining between them. CDR3 size: 18 residues. The CDR3 nucleotides are TGTGCCTGTGACCCTTTAACGCCTGGTACCCCCTACACCGATAAACTCATCTTT. Its translation: CACDPLTPGTPYTDKLIF.

A remark on this clone: Sequence at one end of the junction differs from germline and may be a read error. CDR3 sequence (DNA): TGCTCTGGGGCCTCTACGAAACGGGGATCTTGGGCCCTAAAATCCTGGGACACCCGACAGATGTTTTTC. It codes for CSGASTKRGSWALKSWDTRQMFF. This rearrangement joins TRDV1 to TRDJ3; possible D gene TRDD3, 6 bases. The J gene was missing in TCRdb and was found by matching the end of the DNA to germline. This CDR3 comprises 23 residues. Germline-derived CDR1 and CDR2 are TSWWSYY and QGS.

There are a few counts of this clone. A far larger clone is a single base away, which makes a read error likely. Other DNA sequences in the same sample also yield this CDR3. J is TRDJ1 and V is TRDV1, with TRDD3 matching over 13 bases. Matching the DNA to germline supplied the J gene, which TCRdb does not give. The CDR3 is 16 amino acids. Germline-derived CDR1 and CDR2 are TSWWSYY and QGS. The CDR3 DNA sequence: TGCGCTCTTGGGGAAACTGGGGGATACGGGAGCGATAAACTCATCTTT. This codes for CALGETGGYGSDKLIF.

This clone turned up a few times. TCRdb shows a much larger clone's protein in place of this DNA's translation, and the two differ at residue 18, likely through a read error; the protein shown is translated from the DNA. The V gene was identified as TRDV1, while no J gene was called; the D call of TRDD3 is as the table states it, not checked on the DNA. The germline gives CDR1 TSWWSYY, CDR2 QGS. This CDR3 contains 20 residues. The CDR3 bases are TGTGCTCTTGGGGAAATCGGGACATACTGGGGGACAAGGTACACCGATAAACCCATCTTT. Translated, it gives CALGEIGTYWGTRYTDKPIF.

On this clone: TCRdb assigns this DNA the protein of a much larger clone, which departs from its translation at residue 5; this likely reflects a read error, and the protein shown comes from translating the DNA. This chain links TRDV2 with TRDJ3; 12 positions match TRDD3. TCRdb supplies no J gene; here it was assigned by aligning the nucleotide sequence to germline. Germline trimming cut 6 bases from V and 0 bases from J; bases unmatched to any gene: 8. CDR1 and CDR2 (germline): GEAIGNYY, EKD. The CDR3 runs to 19 residues. The CDR3 DNA is TGTGCCTGTCCCGGGGCCTGGGGGATACGCTCCTGGGACACCCGACAGATGTTTTTC. As protein: CACPGAWGIRSWDTRQMFF.

This clone was observed many times. The chain combines TRDV1 with TRDJ1; 9 bases map to TRDD3. The germline CDR1 and CDR2 sequences are TSWWSYY and QGS. CDR3 size: 17 residues. Unmatched junction bases numbered 9, after V lost 0 bases and J lost 4 bases. CDR3 DNA: TGTGCTCTTGGGGAACTACCGCCGGGGGATACTTGCGATAAACTCATCTTT. Protein: CALGELPPGDTCDKLIF.

This clone has a count of ten or more. V usage is TRDV1 and J usage is TRDJ1, with TRDD3 matching 10 bases. The CDR3 is 19 amino acids. The V gene's germline CDR1 is TSWWSYY and CDR2 QGS. J lost 2 bases, V lost 4 bases, and 16 bases had no gene match. The CDR3 protein is CALGGPPWYWGIKTDKLIF. The CDR3 region has the DNA TGTGCTCTTGGGGGCCCTCCCTGGTACTGGGGGATTAAAACCGATAAACTCATCTTT.

As regards this clone: It differs at one base from a far larger clone, so likely a read error. Other DNA variants within this sample encode the same CDR3. The genes are TRDV2 and TRDJ1, with no clear D. CDR1 and CDR2 from the germline V gene are GEAIGNYY and EKD. This CDR3 region has 17 residues. CDR3 sequence (DNA): TGTGCCTGTGACACCGTCGCCAGTGACCCGTACACTGATAAACTCATCTTT. Its protein product is CACDTVASDPYTDKLIF.

This clone was observed at least ten times. TCRdb shows a much larger clone's protein in place of this DNA's translation, and the two differ at residue 10, likely through a read error; the protein shown is translated from the DNA. The chain has TRDV2 and TRDJ1, with TRDD3 matching over 10 bases. The CDR3 length is 19 residues. Trimming removed 3 bases from V and 0 bases from J; junction bases left unmatched: 15. Germline CDR1 reads GEAIGNYY; CDR2 reads EKD. Here the CDR3 DNA reads TGTGCCTGTGACGATTTACTGGGGGATGCGCCCGCGTACACCGATAAACTCATCTTT. Translated: CACDDLLGDAPAYTDKLIF.

Note on this clone: The protein TCRdb gives is from a much larger clone and does not agree with this DNA's translation at residue 19, likely a read error; the protein shown here comes from the DNA. This chain joins TRDV1 and TRDJ2; 8 bases fit TRDD3. TCRdb carries no J gene annotation; the J gene was assigned here by matching the DNA with germline. Per germline, CDR1 TSWWSYY and CDR2 QGS. CDR3 length: 23 residues. The CDR3 here is CALGDPPEGWGIVSIPLTVQLFF. The CDR3 coding sequence is TGTGCTCTTGGGGATCCCCCGGAAGGTTGGGGGATTGTGTCTATCCCTTTGACAGTACAACTCTTCTTT.

On this clone itself: This likely came from a read error, as a far larger clone is one base away. Other DNA sequences of this sample code for an identical CDR3. The V gene is TRDV1, but the J gene lacks a call; TRDD3, the table's D call, lacks a check against the DNA. This CDR3 spans 22 amino acids. Germline CDR1 TSWWSYY, CDR2 QGS. The CDR3 sequence: CALVTISLPTYWMGFYTDKLIF. The CDR3 nucleotides are TGTGCTCTTGTAACCATCTCACTTCCTACTTACTGGATGGGCTTTTACACCGATAAACTCATTTTT.

This clone has just a few counts. The TCRdb protein, from a much larger clone, departs from this DNA's translation at residue 14, likely by read error; the protein shown derives from the DNA. J is TRDJ1 and V is TRDV1; 7 nucleotides match TRDD2. CDR1 and CDR2 (germline): TSWWSYY, QGS. This CDR3 is built from 23 residues. V dropped 0 bases and J dropped 0; count of bases not matched to a gene: 25. The CDR3: CALGELQDFLLTYRGVYTDKLIF. CDR3 sequence (DNA): TGTGCTCTTGGGGAACTTCAGGATTTCCTACTAACGTACCGGGGGGTGTACACCGATAAACTCATCTTT.

In this sample, this clone turned up a few times. This is likely an artifact of a read error, given a far larger clone one base away. Distinct nucleotide sequences in the sample also encode this CDR3. V gene TRDV2 combines with J gene TRDJ1; 13 bases are shared with TRDD3. Looked up from germline, CDR1 is GEAIGNYY and CDR2 is EKD. The CDR3 totals 19 residues. CDR3 DNA sequence: TGTGCCTGTGACAACCGTTACTGGGGGATACGTTGGTCCACCGATAAACTCATCTTC. Its translation: CACDNRYWGIRWSTDKLIF.

A remark on this clone: It differs at one base from a far larger clone, so likely a read error. This sample also contains other DNA sequences that code for the same CDR3. The chain carries TRDV2 and TRDJ1; TRDD3 aligns across 9 bases. TCRdb supplies no J gene; here it was assigned by aligning the nucleotide sequence to germline. The junction had 11 bases not matched to a gene; V was cut back by 2 bases and J by 8 bases. The CDR3 sequence is 15 residues long. CDR1 GEAIGNYY and CDR2 EKD come from the germline V gene. This CDR3 reads CACDKYWGRHDKLIF. Written as DNA, the CDR3 is TGTGCCTGTGACAAATACTGGGGGAGACACGACAAACTCATCTTT.